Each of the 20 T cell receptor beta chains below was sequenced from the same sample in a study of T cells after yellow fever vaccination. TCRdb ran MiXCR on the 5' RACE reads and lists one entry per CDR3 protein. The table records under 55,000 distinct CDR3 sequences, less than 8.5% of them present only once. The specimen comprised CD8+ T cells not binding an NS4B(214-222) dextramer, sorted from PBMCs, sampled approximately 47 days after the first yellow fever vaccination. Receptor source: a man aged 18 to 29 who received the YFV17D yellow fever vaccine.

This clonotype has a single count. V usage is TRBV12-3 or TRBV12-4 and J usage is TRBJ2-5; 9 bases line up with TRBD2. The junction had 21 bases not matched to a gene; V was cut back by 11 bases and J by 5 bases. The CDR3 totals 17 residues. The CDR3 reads CACCPPRGGGAFETQYF. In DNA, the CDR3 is TGTGCCTGCTGTCCCCCGCGGGGCGGGGGGGCTTTCGAGACCCAGTACTTC.

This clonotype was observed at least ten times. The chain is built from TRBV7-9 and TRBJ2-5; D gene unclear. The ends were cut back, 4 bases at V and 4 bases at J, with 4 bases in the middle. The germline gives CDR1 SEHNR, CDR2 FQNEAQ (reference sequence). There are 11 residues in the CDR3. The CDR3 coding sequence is TGTGCCAGCAGCTACCTAGAGACCCAGTACTTC. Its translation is CASSYLETQYF.

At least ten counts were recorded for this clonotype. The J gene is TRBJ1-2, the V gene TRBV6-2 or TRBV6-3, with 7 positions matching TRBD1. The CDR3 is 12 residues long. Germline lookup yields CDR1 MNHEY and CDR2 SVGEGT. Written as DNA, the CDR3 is TGTGCGGCTGCCCAGGGGGTGTATGGCTACACCTTC. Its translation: CAAAQGVYGYTF.

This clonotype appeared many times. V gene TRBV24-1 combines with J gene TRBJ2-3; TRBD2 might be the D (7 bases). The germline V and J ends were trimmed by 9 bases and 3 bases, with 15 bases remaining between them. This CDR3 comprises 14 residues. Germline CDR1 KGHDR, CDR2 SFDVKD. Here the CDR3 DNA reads TGTGCCACCCGCGGGGGCCTGGCAACAGATACGCAGTATTTT. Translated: CATRGGLATDTQYF.

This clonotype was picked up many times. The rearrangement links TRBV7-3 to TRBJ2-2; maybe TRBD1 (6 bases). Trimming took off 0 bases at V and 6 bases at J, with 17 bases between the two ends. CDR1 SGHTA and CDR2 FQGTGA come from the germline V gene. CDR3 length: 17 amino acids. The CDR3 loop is CASSLTPGTSKAGELFF. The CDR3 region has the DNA TGTGCCAGCAGCTTAACTCCCGGGACATCTAAGGCCGGGGAGCTGTTTTTT.

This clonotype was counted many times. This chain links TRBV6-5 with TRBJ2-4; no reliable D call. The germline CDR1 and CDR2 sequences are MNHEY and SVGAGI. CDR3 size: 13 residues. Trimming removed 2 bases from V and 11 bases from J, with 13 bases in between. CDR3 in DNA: TGTGCCAGCAGTTACGGGCACAAGGGCTTTCAGTACTTC. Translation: CASSYGHKGFQYF.

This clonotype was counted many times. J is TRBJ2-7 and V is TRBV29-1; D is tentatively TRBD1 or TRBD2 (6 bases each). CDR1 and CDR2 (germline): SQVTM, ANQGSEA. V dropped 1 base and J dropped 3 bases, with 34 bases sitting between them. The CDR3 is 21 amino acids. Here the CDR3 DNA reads TGCAGCGTTGAAGGGCTAACACAGGGACCCGCCGTCGGGACTTCGGGCTACGAGCAGTACTTC. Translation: CSVEGLTQGPAVGTSGYEQYF.

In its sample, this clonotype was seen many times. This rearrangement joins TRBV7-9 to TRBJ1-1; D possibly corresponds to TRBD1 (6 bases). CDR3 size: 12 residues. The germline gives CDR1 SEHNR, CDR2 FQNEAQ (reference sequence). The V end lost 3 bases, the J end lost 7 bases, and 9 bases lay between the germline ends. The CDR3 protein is CASSFGGNEAFF. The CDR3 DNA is TGTGCCAGCAGCTTCGGGGGCAATGAAGCTTTCTTT.

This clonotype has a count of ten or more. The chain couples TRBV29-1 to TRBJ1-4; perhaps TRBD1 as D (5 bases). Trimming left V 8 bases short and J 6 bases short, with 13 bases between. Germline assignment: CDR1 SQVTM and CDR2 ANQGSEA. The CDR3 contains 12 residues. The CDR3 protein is CSQTALDEKLFF. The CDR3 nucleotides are TGCAGCCAGACAGCCCTTGATGAAAAACTGTTTTTT. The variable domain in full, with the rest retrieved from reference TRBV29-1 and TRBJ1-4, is SAVISQKPSRDICQRGTSLTIQCQVDSQVTMMFWYRQQPGQSLTLIATANQGSEATYESGFVIDKFPISRPNLTFSTLTVSNMSPEDSSIYLCSQTALDEKLFFGSGTQLSVL.

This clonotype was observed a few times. CDR3 residues: CASSHTGGSGGAGTDTQYF. CDR3 nucleotide sequence: TGTGCCAGCAGTCATACCGGGGGGAGCGGGGGGGCCGGAACAGATACGCAGTATTTT. V usage is TRBV6-1 and J usage is TRBJ2-3, with 10 bases lining up with TRBD2. Germline loops: CDR1 MNHNS, CDR2 SASEGT. After removal of 5 bases from V and 3 bases from J, the junction contained 17 bases not matched to a gene. This CDR3 has 19 residues.

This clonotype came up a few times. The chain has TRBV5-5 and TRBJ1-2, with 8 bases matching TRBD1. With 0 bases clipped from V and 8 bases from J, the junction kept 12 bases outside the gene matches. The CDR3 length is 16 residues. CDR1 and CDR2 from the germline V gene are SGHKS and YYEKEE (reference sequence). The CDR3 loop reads CASSLGTGKPPSGYTF. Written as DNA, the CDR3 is TGTGCCAGCAGCTTGGGGACAGGGAAACCTCCGTCAGGCTACACCTTC.

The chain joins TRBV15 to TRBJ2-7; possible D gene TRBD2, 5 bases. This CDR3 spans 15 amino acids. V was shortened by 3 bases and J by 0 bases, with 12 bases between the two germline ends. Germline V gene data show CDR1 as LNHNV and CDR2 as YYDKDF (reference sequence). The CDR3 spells CATSSRSGNSYEQYF. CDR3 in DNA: TGTGCCACCAGCAGTAGGTCGGGGAACTCCTACGAGCAGTACTTC. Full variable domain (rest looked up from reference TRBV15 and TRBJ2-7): DAMVIQNPRYQVTQFGKPVTLSCSQTLNHNVMYWYQQKSSQAPKLLFHYYDKDFNNEADTPDNFQSRRPNTSFCFLDIRSPGLGDTAMYLCATSSRSGNSYEQYFGPGTRLTVT.

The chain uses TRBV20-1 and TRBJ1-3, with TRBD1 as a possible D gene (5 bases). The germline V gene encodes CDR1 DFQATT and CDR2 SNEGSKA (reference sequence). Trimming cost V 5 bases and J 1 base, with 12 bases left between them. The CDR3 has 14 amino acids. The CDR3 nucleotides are TGCAGTGCTGCGGGACGGCTGTCTGGAAACACCATATATTTT. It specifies CSAAGRLSGNTIYF.

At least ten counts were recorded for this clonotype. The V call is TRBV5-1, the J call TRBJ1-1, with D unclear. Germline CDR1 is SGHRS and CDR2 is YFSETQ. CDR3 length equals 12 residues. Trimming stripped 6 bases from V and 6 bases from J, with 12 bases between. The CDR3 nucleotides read TGCGCCAGCACCGAATCAGGCGCTGAAGCTTTCTTT. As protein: CASTESGAEAFF.

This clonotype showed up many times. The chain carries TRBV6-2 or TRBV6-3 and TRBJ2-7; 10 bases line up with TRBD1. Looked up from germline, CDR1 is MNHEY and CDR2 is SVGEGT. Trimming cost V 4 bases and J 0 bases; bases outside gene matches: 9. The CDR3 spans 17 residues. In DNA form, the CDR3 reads TGTGCCAGCAGTTTGCCGGGACAGGGGATGAGCTCCTACGAGCAGTACGTC. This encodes CASSLPGQGMSSYEQYV.

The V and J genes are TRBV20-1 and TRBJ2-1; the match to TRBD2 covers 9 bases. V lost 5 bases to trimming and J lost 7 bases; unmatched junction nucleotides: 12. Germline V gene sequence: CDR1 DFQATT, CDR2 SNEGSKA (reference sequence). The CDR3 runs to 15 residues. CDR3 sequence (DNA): TGCAGTGCTTACGACATAGCGGGGGTTAGGAATGAGCAGTTCTTC. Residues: CSAYDIAGVRNEQFF.

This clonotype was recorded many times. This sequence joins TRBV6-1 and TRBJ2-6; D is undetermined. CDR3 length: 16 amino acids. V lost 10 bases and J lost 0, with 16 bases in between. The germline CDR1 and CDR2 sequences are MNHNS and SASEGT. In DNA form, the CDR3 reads TGTGCCACCAAACCTCTGCCCCTCTCTGGGGCCAACGTCCTGACTTTC. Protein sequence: CATKPLPLSGANVLTF.

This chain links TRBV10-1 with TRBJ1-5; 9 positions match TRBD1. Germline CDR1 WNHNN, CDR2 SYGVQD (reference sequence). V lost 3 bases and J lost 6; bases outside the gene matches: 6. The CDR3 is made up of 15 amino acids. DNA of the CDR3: TGCGCCAGCAGTGAAGGGACAGGGTTGGGTCAGCCCCAGCATTTT. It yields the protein CASSEGTGLGQPQHF.

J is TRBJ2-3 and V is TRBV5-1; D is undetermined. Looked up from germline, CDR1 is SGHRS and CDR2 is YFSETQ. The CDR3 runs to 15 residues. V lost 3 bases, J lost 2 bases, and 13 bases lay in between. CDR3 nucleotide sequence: TGCGCCAGCAGCTCCAATTTCGGGTCCACAGATACGCAGTATTTT. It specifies CASSSNFGSTDTQYF. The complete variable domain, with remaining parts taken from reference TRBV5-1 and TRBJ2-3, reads KAGVTQTPRYLIKTRGQQVTLSCSPISGHRSVSWYQQTPGQGLQFLFEYFSETQRNKGNFPGRFSGRQFSNSRSEMNVSTLELGDSALYLCASSSNFGSTDTQYFGPGTRLTVL.

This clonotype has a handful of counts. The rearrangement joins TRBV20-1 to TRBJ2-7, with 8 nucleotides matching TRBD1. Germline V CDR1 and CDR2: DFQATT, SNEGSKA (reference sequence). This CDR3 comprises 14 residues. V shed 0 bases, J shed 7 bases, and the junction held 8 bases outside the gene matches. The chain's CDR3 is CSARDFQGADEQYF. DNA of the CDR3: TGCAGTGCTAGAGATTTCCAGGGGGCGGATGAGCAGTACTTC.